This entry lists 27 T cell receptor beta chains sequenced from one sample in a study of blood T cell repertoires in COVID-19. Clones were read by immunoSEQ multiplex PCR, and TCRdb kept only the in-frame ones, dropping some. The profile shows just under 350,000 clones, about 89% of them singletons. Sequencing was performed on peripheral blood. The origin of the receptors is a woman aged 45-65 years with COVID-19, enrolled during active disease.

Worth noting for this clone: The sample has other DNA sequences that encode this CDR3 too. The gene calls are TRBV19 and TRBJ1-1, with D possibly being TRBD1 (5 bases). V gave up 7 bases and J gave up 1 base, with 16 bases separating them. The length of the CDR3 is 15 residues. Germline V gives CDR1 LNHDA, CDR2 SQIVND (reference sequence). CDR3 protein: CASMGLGRGNTEAFF. CDR3 nucleotides: TGTGCCAGTATGGGGCTAGGGCGGGGGAACACTGAAGCTTTCTTT.

This sequence joins TRBV4-3 and TRBJ1-2; 12 nucleotides agree with TRBD1. CDR1 LGHNA and CDR2 YSLEER come from the germline V gene. Trimming at V came to 4 bases and at J to 3 bases, leaving 12 bases not matched to a gene. The CDR3 contains 18 residues. In DNA form, the CDR3 reads TGCGCCAGCAGCCGATTTAGGGGGACAGGGGGCCCCGACTATGGCTACACCTTC. Encoded protein: CASSRFRGTGGPDYGYTF.

V is TRBV4-1 and J is TRBJ1-3; 7 positions agree with TRBD1. CDR3 length equals 13 residues. Trimming cost V 6 bases and J 3 bases; bases outside gene matches: 2. Germline loops: CDR1 MGHRA, CDR2 YSYEKL. The CDR3 sequence: CASRRTGGNTIYF. Written as DNA, the CDR3 is TGCGCCAGCAGAAGGACAGGTGGAAACACCATATATTTT.

The CDR3 DNA is TGTGCCAGCAGCTATCTATCCAGGGGGGTGTGGAACACTGAAGCTTTCTTT. Protein: CASSYLSRGVWNTEAFF. This chain connects TRBV3-1 (or the pseudogene TRBV3-2) to TRBJ1-1; 7 bases align to TRBD1. Trimming removed 5 bases from V and 1 base from J; junction bases left unmatched: 13. The CDR3 has 17 residues. The germline gives CDR1 LGHDT, CDR2 YNNKEL (reference sequence).

The V call is TRBV2, the J call TRBJ2-3; TRBD2 aligns across 8 bases. The germline gives CDR1 SNHLY, CDR2 FYNNEI. This CDR3 spans 15 amino acids. V lost 4 bases and J lost 0; bases outside the gene matches: 3. CDR3 coding DNA: TGTGCCAGCAGTGTCACTAGCGGAAGCACAGATACGCAGTATTTT. The encoded protein is CASSVTSGSTDTQYF.

This clone was detected once. DNA of the CDR3: TGCGCCAGCTCAGTGCGGTTTTGGGCCGGAGCGGAGAATGAAAAACTGTTTTTT. Amino acids: CASSVRFWAGAENEKLFF. The rearrangement uses TRBV10-1 and TRBJ1-4; D is unresolved. Per the germline V gene, CDR1 is WNHNN and CDR2 is SYGVQD (reference sequence). CDR3 length equals 18 residues. Trimming took off 8 bases at V and 5 bases at J, with 27 bases between the two ends.

The genes are TRBV2 and TRBJ2-7, with 7 bases lining up with TRBD1. From germline, CDR1 is SNHLY and CDR2 FYNNEI. Losses at the gene ends were 6 bases for V and 3 bases for J; bases not matched to a gene: 11. This CDR3 contains 15 residues. CDR3 DNA sequence: TGTGCCAGCAGGGAAAGGCTACAGGGGCACTACGAGCAGTACTTC. This translates into CASRERLQGHYEQYF.

The CDR3 DNA reads TGTGCCAGCAGCCAAGATGGATTCCGCTGGGCCAGGGAATCCTACGAGCAGTACTTC. Its protein is CASSQDGFRWARESYEQYF. V gene TRBV3-1 (or the pseudogene TRBV3-2) combines with J gene TRBJ2-7; a weak D match, TRBD1 (5 bases). The CDR3 sequence is 19 residues long. Trimming took off 0 bases at V and 1 base at J, with 22 bases between the two ends. Germline assignment: CDR1 LGHDT and CDR2 YNNKEL (reference sequence).

This chain connects TRBV18 to TRBJ1-6, with a weak D call TRBD1 (5 bases). The CDR3 loop spans 15 amino acids. The V gene lost 2 bases and the J gene lost 7 bases, with 12 bases spanning the gap. CDR1 and CDR2 from the germline V gene are KGHSH and LQKENI. The DNA of the CDR3 is TGTGCCAGCTCACCATCCGGGGGAGCGAATTCACCCCTCCACTTT. It encodes CASSPSGGANSPLHF.

The chain carries TRBV10-3 and TRBJ2-5; TRBD1 matches 7 bases. This CDR3 contains 16 residues. The V gene's germline CDR1 is ENHRY and CDR2 SYGVKD. Germline trimming cut 3 bases from V and 2 bases from J; bases unmatched to any gene: 9. The CDR3 coding sequence is TGTGCCATCAGTGATGGAGAGGGGGCATCACAAGAGACCCAGTACTTC. Its protein is CAISDGEGASQETQYF.

This chain links TRBV18 with TRBJ1-3; D unclear. Germline V gives CDR1 KGHSH, CDR2 LQKENI. The V gene lost 2 bases and the J gene lost 2 bases, with 19 bases spanning the gap. The CDR3 spans 18 residues. For the CDR3, the DNA is TGTGCCAGCTCACCATTTTCTGGGAGACCCGGCCCTGGAAACACCATATATTTT. It codes for CASSPFSGRPGPGNTIYF.

The genes are TRBV6-4 and TRBJ2-1; D unclear. V lost 5 bases to trimming and J lost 5 bases, with 10 bases between them. The CDR3 has 13 residues. Per germline, CDR1 MRHNA and CDR2 SNTAGT. The CDR3 nucleotides read TGTGCCAGCAGTTTGACTGGAAACAATGAGCAGTTCTTC. Translating it yields CASSLTGNNEQFF.

V gene TRBV11-2 combines with J gene TRBJ1-3, with D tentatively TRBD1 (6 bases). The germline gives CDR1 SGHAT, CDR2 FQNNGV. The V gene lost 5 bases and the J gene lost 10 bases, with 15 bases spanning the gap. The length of the CDR3 is 13 residues. The CDR3 loop is CASSTGLMGTIYF. CDR3 nucleotides: TGTGCCAGCAGCACAGGGCTTATGGGAACCATATATTTT.

V usage is TRBV21-1 and J usage is TRBJ1-4; the table's D gene call, TRBD1, was not cross checked with the DNA. TRBV21-1 is termed a pseudogene. CDR3 length equals 15 residues. CDR3 in amino acids: CASSPPGTGREKLFF. CDR3 nucleotide sequence: TGTGCCAGCAGCCCCCCGGGGACAGGACGGGAAAAACTGTTTTTT.

The chain couples TRBV18 to TRBJ1-5; 7 positions match TRBD1. The V and J ends lost 6 bases and 1 base, in that order; junction bases with no gene match: 6. The CDR3 is 15 residues long. Germline CDR1 and CDR2: KGHSH and LQKENI. The CDR3 coding sequence is TGTGCCAGCTCCACAGGGGTAATGAGCAATCAGCCCCAGCATTTT. It codes for CASSTGVMSNQPQHF.

This chain joins TRBV5-1 and TRBJ2-7, with D perhaps matching TRBD1 (6 bases). Germline CDR1 and CDR2: SGHRS and YFSETQ. This CDR3 has 14 amino acids. V shed 0 bases and J shed 5 bases, with 12 bases lying between them. The CDR3 loop is CASSLARDINEQYF. As DNA, the CDR3 is TGCGCCAGCAGCTTGGCCAGGGACATAAACGAGCAGTACTTC.

This clone was seen many times. The chain joins TRBV7-9 to TRBJ2-7; D remains unclear. The V and J ends lost 1 base and 2 bases respectively, with 9 bases between them. CDR1 is SEHNR, CDR2 FQNEAQ, per germline (reference sequence). The CDR3 extends over 14 amino acids. The CDR3 region is CASSLVLVPYEQYF. CDR3 DNA sequence: TGTGCCAGCAGCTTAGTTCTAGTCCCCTACGAGCAGTACTTC.

The rearrangement joins TRBV6-2 or TRBV6-3 to TRBJ2-7; the match to TRBD2 covers 10 bases. After removal of 3 bases from V and 5 bases from J, the junction contained 10 bases not matched to a gene. Germline CDR1 reads MNHEY; CDR2 reads SVGEGT. The CDR3 length is 16 residues. The DNA of the CDR3 is TGTGCCAGCAGTTATGGGGCTAGCGGGAGTTTGAACGAGCAGTACTTC. Amino acid sequence: CASSYGASGSLNEQYF.

The J gene is TRBJ2-7, the V gene TRBV27; 12 bases line up with TRBD2. With V trimmed by 5 bases and J by 4 bases, 0 bases remained unmatched. This CDR3 is built from 13 residues. Germline CDR1 MNHEY, CDR2 SMNVEV (reference sequence). In DNA, the CDR3 is TGTGCCAGCAGTGGGACTAGCGGGTACGAGCAGTACTTC. This translates into CASSGTSGYEQYF.

The chain has TRBV5-6 and TRBJ1-1; D perhaps matches TRBD1 (5 bases). CDR3 length equals 15 residues. V shed 0 bases and J shed 6 bases, with 15 bases lying between them. Germline CDR1 SGHDT, CDR2 YYEEEE. The CDR3 region is CASSLVWGKGPEAFF. In DNA, the CDR3 is TGTGCCAGCAGCTTGGTTTGGGGCAAGGGGCCTGAAGCTTTCTTT.

The gene calls are TRBV6-2 or TRBV6-3 and TRBJ1-6; D is unclear. V gave up 6 bases and J gave up 8 bases, with 26 bases separating them. CDR1 is MNHEY, CDR2 SVGEGT, per germline. The CDR3 spans 18 residues. CDR3 in amino acids: CASSSIPGWSEKDSPLHF. For the CDR3, the DNA is TGTGCCAGCAGCTCCATCCCGGGGTGGAGCGAGAAAGATTCACCCCTCCACTTT.

The V call is TRBV5-5, the J call TRBJ2-2; 9 bases fit TRBD2. This CDR3 comprises 18 residues. Germline V gene data show CDR1 as SGHKS and CDR2 as YYEKEE (reference sequence). The J segment lost 6 bases and the V segment lost 1 base, leaving 13 bases of the junction unmatched. CDR3 nucleotide sequence: TGTGCCAGCAGCTTGAAGCACGGGCTAGCGGGATTGTCCGGGGAGCTGTTTTTT. As protein: CASSLKHGLAGLSGELFF.

The chain recombines TRBV28 with TRBJ1-1, with D perhaps matching TRBD1 (5 bases). Trimming cost V 5 bases and J 1 base, with 11 bases left between them. The CDR3 totals 14 residues. Germline CDR1 is MDHEN and CDR2 is SYDVKM. CDR3 DNA sequence: TGTGCCAGCAGTGGTGGGGGGTGGAACACTGAAGCTTTCTTT. It is translated as CASSGGGWNTEAFF.

This clone has a handful of counts. V usage is TRBV7-9 and J usage is TRBJ1-2; no clear D gene. With 6 bases removed from V and 4 bases from J, the gap between germline ends came to 15 bases. This CDR3 has 14 amino acids. Per the germline V gene, CDR1 is SEHNR and CDR2 is FQNEAQ (reference sequence). The CDR3 nucleotides are TGTGCCAGCAGTGAACAACAGAACGCCTATGGCTACACCTTC. It codes for CASSEQQNAYGYTF.

The chain employs TRBV9 and TRBJ1-6; TRBD1 agrees at 7 bases. V shed 0 bases and J 5 bases; nucleotides not matched to a gene: 5. The CDR3 runs to 16 residues. The germline V gene has CDR1 SGDLS and CDR2 YYNGEE. This CDR3 reads CASSVARDSNNSPLHF. The CDR3 nucleotides read TGTGCCAGCAGCGTAGCCCGGGACAGCAATAATTCACCCCTCCACTTT.

For the CDR3, the DNA is TGTGCCAGCAACGTAGGCGGGGGCGGCACTGAAGCTTTCTTT. It codes for CASNVGGGGTEAFF. The rearrangement joins TRBV2 to TRBJ1-1; the D gene is possibly TRBD1 (6 bases). This CDR3 has 14 residues. The V end was cut by 7 bases, the J end by 4 bases, with 16 bases between. Looked up from germline, CDR1 is SNHLY and CDR2 is FYNNEI.

The chain carries TRBV27 and TRBJ1-1, with D uncertain. V lost 3 bases and J 4 bases, leaving 9 bases between the germline ends. Germline V CDR1 and CDR2: MNHEY, SMNVEV (reference sequence). CDR3 size: 13 residues. The DNA of the CDR3 is TGTGCCAGCAGTTTGCGATTTGGCACTGAAGCTTTCTTT. Its protein product is CASSLRFGTEAFF.